The 23 T cell receptor beta chains below all came from one sample that was sequenced in a study of T cell responses to AZD1222 COVID-19 vaccine. Produced via immunoSEQ multiplex PCR; TCRdb's table is partial and in-frame only. The table records over 100,000 clones, about 89% of them present only once. This sample comprised peripheral blood, obtained on day 0 of AZD1222 vaccination. The receptors shown here come from an adult in good health.

This chain links TRBV2 with TRBJ1-5; 7 positions agree with TRBD1. The trim removed 6 bases at V and 1 base at J, leaving 9 bases unmatched. The germline gives CDR1 SNHLY, CDR2 FYNNEI. The CDR3 sequence is 16 residues long. The CDR3 nucleotides are TGTGCCAGCAGCACTAGGACAGGAGGGAGCAATCAGCCCCAGCATTTT. This gives the protein CASSTRTGGSNQPQHF.

This sequence joins TRBV19 and TRBJ1-4; D call uncertain. The CDR3 has 14 residues. CDR1 LNHDA and CDR2 SQIVND come from the germline V gene (reference sequence). Trimming cost V 4 bases and J 7 bases, with 13 bases left between them. CDR3 in DNA: TGTGCCAGTAGTACGCAGCTAGTCCGTGAAAAACTGTTTTTT. It codes for CASSTQLVREKLFF.

V gene TRBV6-5 combines with J gene TRBJ1-4; 9 nucleotides align to TRBD1. V was clipped by 2 bases and J by 6 bases; unmatched bases: 1. This CDR3 has 14 residues. CDR1 is MNHEY and CDR2 is SVGAGI in the germline V gene. The CDR3, as DNA: TGTGCCAGCAGTTACGGACAGGGGTATGAAAAACTGTTTTTT. It yields the protein CASSYGQGYEKLFF.

The gene calls are TRBV4-1 and TRBJ1-2; no firm D call. Germline V gene lookup returns CDR1 MGHRA and CDR2 YSYEKL. The germline V and J ends were trimmed by 2 bases and 4 bases, with 17 bases remaining between them. This CDR3 is built from 16 residues. The CDR3 loop is CASSQTTTQPAYGYTF. The CDR3 bases are TGCGCCAGCAGCCAAACCACCACGCAGCCGGCCTATGGCTACACCTTC.

DNA of the CDR3: TGTGCCAGCAGCTCCCCCCAAGGGACAGGGGGCAGTGATGAGCAGTTCTTC. Protein product: CASSSPQGTGGSDEQFF. This chain uses TRBV7-9 with TRBJ2-1; 12 bases map to TRBD1. Germline V gene lookup returns CDR1 SEHNR and CDR2 FQNEAQ (reference sequence). V shed 4 bases and J 8 bases; nucleotides not matched to a gene: 12. The CDR3 spans 17 residues.

The chain employs TRBV10-2 and TRBJ2-1, with a weak D call TRBD1 (7 bases). There are 13 residues in the CDR3. V lost 5 bases and J lost 9, with 14 bases in between. CDR1 is WSHSY and CDR2 is SAAADI in the germline V gene. CDR3 in amino acids: CASSPQGGLEQFF. In DNA, the CDR3 is TGCGCCAGCAGTCCCCAGGGGGGCCTTGAGCAGTTCTTC.

V and J are TRBV30 and TRBJ2-7; D gene uncertain. The CDR3 sequence is 13 residues long. CDR1 is GTSNPN, CDR2 SVGIG, per germline (reference sequence). With 5 bases removed from V and 7 bases from J, the gap between germline ends came to 18 bases. The CDR3 is CAWAFEPWKEQYF. CDR3 coding DNA: TGTGCCTGGGCCTTCGAACCTTGGAAAGAGCAGTACTTC.

The chain couples TRBV4-2 to TRBJ1-2; 8 bases are a match to TRBD1. This CDR3 contains 15 residues. J gave up 2 bases and V 2 bases, and 4 bases lay outside the gene matches. From germline, CDR1 is LGHNA and CDR2 YNFKEQ. The CDR3 DNA follows: TGTGCCAGCAGCCAAAACGACAGGGGAAACTATGGCTACACCTTC. This codes for CASSQNDRGNYGYTF.

V usage is TRBV7-9 and J usage is TRBJ2-6, with D perhaps assigned TRBD1 or TRBD2 (5 bases each). The CDR3 is made up of 16 amino acids. Germline V CDR1 and CDR2: SEHNR, FQNEAQ (reference sequence). V gave up 5 bases and J gave up 2 bases, with 13 bases separating them. The DNA for the CDR3 is TGTGCCAGCAGCCCCCGGGGCTACACTGGGGCCAACGTCCTGACTTTC. Residues: CASSPRGYTGANVLTF.

This chain connects TRBV4-1 to TRBJ1-3, with D uncertain. There are 18 residues in the CDR3. Trimming took 0 bases from V and 2 from J, leaving 17 bases between them. The germline V gene encodes CDR1 MGHRA and CDR2 YSYEKL. CDR3 amino acids: CASSQEPIRGVTGNTIYF. As DNA, the CDR3 is TGCGCCAGCAGCCAAGAACCCATCCGGGGAGTAACTGGAAACACCATATATTTT.

This chain links TRBV7-3 with TRBJ2-3; D unclear. This CDR3 is built from 14 residues. Trimming stripped 2 bases from V and 3 bases from J, with 9 bases between. The V gene's germline CDR1 is SGHTA and CDR2 FQGTGA. The CDR3 spells CASSLLGVTDTQYF. CDR3 in DNA: TGTGCCAGCAGCTTACTAGGAGTGACAGATACGCAGTATTTT.

The chain uses TRBV19 and TRBJ1-2, with a possible D match to TRBD1 (6 bases). This CDR3 comprises 15 residues. Per the germline V gene, CDR1 is LNHDA and CDR2 is SQIVND (reference sequence). Trimming shortened V by 4 bases and J by 0 bases, and 12 bases separated the two germline ends. The DNA of the CDR3 is TGTGCCAGTAGTACGACAGGCCCGGCTAACTATGGCTACACCTTC. This gives the protein CASSTTGPANYGYTF. Full variable domain (rest looked up from reference TRBV19 and TRBJ1-2): DGGITQSPKYLFRKEGQNVTLSCEQNLNHDAMYWYRQDPGQGLRLIYYSQIVNDFQKGDIAEGYSVSREKKESFPLTVTSAQKNPTAFYLCASSTTGPANYGYTFGSGTRLTVV.

This clone was recorded a few times. This chain uses TRBV27 with TRBJ1-5; D is unclear. This CDR3 comprises 14 residues. The V gene lost 3 bases and the J gene lost 3 bases, with 9 bases spanning the gap. CDR1 is MNHEY, CDR2 SMNVEV, per germline (reference sequence). The DNA of the CDR3 is TGTGCCAGCAGTTTTGGTGCGGACAATCAGCCCCAGCATTTT. Translation: CASSFGADNQPQHF.

The rearrangement links TRBV3-1 (or the pseudogene TRBV3-2) to TRBJ2-1; 9 nucleotides match TRBD2. CDR1 is LGHDT and CDR2 is YNNKEL in the germline V gene (reference sequence). This CDR3 region has 15 residues. V lost 4 bases to trimming and J lost 3 bases; unmatched junction nucleotides: 4. The CDR3 DNA reads as TGTGCCAGCAGCCTGGGACTAGCCAACTACAATGAGCAGTTCTTC. Protein sequence: CASSLGLANYNEQFF.

This clone has a handful of counts. The gene calls are TRBV18 and TRBJ1-6; no clear D. The germline V gene has CDR1 KGHSH and CDR2 LQKENI. Trimming took 1 base from V and 7 from J, leaving 11 bases between them. There are 15 residues in the CDR3. The CDR3 loop reads CASSPQEVPNSPLHF. CDR3 bases: TGTGCCAGCTCACCACAGGAAGTGCCCAATTCACCCCTCCACTTT.

This chain connects TRBV18 to TRBJ1-3; D remains unclear. Trimming took 2 bases from V and 0 from J, leaving 14 bases between them. Germline V gives CDR1 KGHSH, CDR2 LQKENI. The CDR3 is 17 residues long. In DNA form, the CDR3 reads TGTGCCAGCTCACCATGGGCAGACCTTAGCTCTGGAAACACCATATATTTT. Its translation is CASSPWADLSSGNTIYF.

The chain combines TRBV5-1 with TRBJ1-2, with D perhaps matching TRBD1 (6 bases). Germline assignment: CDR1 SGHRS and CDR2 YFSETQ. V shed 4 bases and J shed 3 bases, with 13 bases lying between them. The length of the CDR3 is 14 residues. The CDR3 nucleotides read TGCGCCAGCAGCGGGGGGGCAGACGACTATGGCTACACCTTC. Translated, it gives CASSGGADDYGYTF.

The chain employs TRBV9 and TRBJ2-1; tentative D call: TRBD2 (6 bases). The CDR3 loop spans 15 amino acids. Trimming took 0 bases from V and 0 from J, leaving 7 bases between them. Germline CDR1 SGDLS, CDR2 YYNGEE. Here the CDR3 reads CASSVVGGSYNEQFF. Written as DNA, the CDR3 is TGTGCCAGCAGCGTAGTGGGGGGCTCCTACAATGAGCAGTTCTTC.

The chain is built from TRBV20-1 and TRBJ2-4; no reliable D call. The V end was cut by 3 bases, the J end by 8 bases, with 11 bases between. The CDR3 runs to 12 residues. Germline CDR1 DFQATT, CDR2 SNEGSKA (reference sequence). CDR3 loop: CSASSESDIQYF. DNA of the CDR3: TGCAGTGCTAGTTCGGAGTCAGACATTCAGTACTTC.

The chain uses TRBV5-1 and TRBJ2-7; possible D gene TRBD2, 5 bases. CDR3 size: 14 residues. The V gene lost 7 bases and the J gene lost 5 bases, with 19 bases spanning the gap. CDR1 SGHRS and CDR2 YFSETQ come from the germline V gene. CDR3: CASASAGLGNEQYF. The CDR3 coding sequence is TGCGCCAGCGCATCCGCGGGTTTGGGGAACGAGCAGTACTTC.

V is TRBV6-2 or TRBV6-3 and J is TRBJ2-2; D is ambiguous. The CDR3 consists of 12 residues. Trimming took 3 bases from V and 5 from J, leaving 4 bases between them. The germline V gene has CDR1 MNHEY and CDR2 SVGEGT. The CDR3 loop reads CASSYGTGELFF. The CDR3 region has the DNA TGTGCCAGCAGTTATGGGACCGGGGAGCTGTTTTTT.

The rearrangement joins TRBV7-6 to TRBJ1-4, with TRBD1 identical over 12 bases. The CDR3 covers 16 residues. With 5 bases clipped from V and 3 bases from J, the junction kept 4 bases outside the gene matches. Germline V CDR1 and CDR2: SGHVS, FNYEAQ. The CDR3 loop is CASSGTGGWSNEKLFF. The CDR3 nucleotides are TGTGCCAGCAGCGGGACAGGGGGCTGGTCTAATGAAAAACTGTTTTTT. The full variable domain, its missing parts supplied by reference TRBV7-6 and TRBJ1-4, is GAGVSQSPRYKVTKRGQDVALRCDPISGHVSLYWYRQALGQGPEFLTYFNYEAQQDKSGLPNDRFSAERPEGSISTLTIQRTEQRDSAMYRCASSGTGGWSNEKLFFGSGTQLSVL.

This chain joins TRBV5-1 and TRBJ1-2, with D possibly matching TRBD1 (6 bases). The CDR3 consists of 14 residues. Germline assignment: CDR1 SGHRS and CDR2 YFSETQ. V was pared by 5 bases and J by 2 bases, with 13 bases between. Here the CDR3 DNA reads TGCGCCAGCAGTGGGGGGACAAGCAACTATGGCTACACCTTC. Protein product: CASSGGTSNYGYTF.